This entry features one T cell receptor beta chain sequence. This entry belongs to a study of CD8+ T cells in alopecia areata. Study as a whole: It was oral tofacitinib, at 5 to 10 mg twice daily, that treated patients received.

Trimming took 0 bases from V and 4 from J, leaving 11 bases between them. The CDR3 totals 16 residues. Per the germline V gene, CDR1 is SGHRS and CDR2 is YFSETQ. The sequencing template was cDNA reverse transcribed from extracted RNA. Clones were read by immunoSEQ multiplex PCR, and TCRdb kept only the in-frame ones, dropping some. The sample shows some 170,000 clones, around 50% of them seen only once. Sequencing was performed on CD4+ T cells sorted from blood, taken at week 0. V gene TRBV5-1 combines with J gene TRBJ1-6, with D possibly TRBD1 on 5 matching bases. The clonotype originates from a human donor with alopecia areata. The DNA of the CDR3 is TGCGCCAGCAGCTTGGGTGAGCAGGGTTATAATTCACCCCTCCACTTT. Protein: CASSLGEQGYNSPLHF.